What follows is one TCR beta chain and its context. Its antigen is not identified. This CDR3 has 12 residues. This specimen comes from a study of monozygotic twins with inflammatory bowel disease. The input for each TCR library was 3,500 to 4,000 ng of total RNA. Molecular identifiers with 6-nucleotide sample barcodes were added during cDNA synthesis via template switching. Nested PCRs (around 16 and 10 cycles, two total) were applied to TCRalpha and TCRbeta cDNA. TCRdb processed the 5' RACE reads again and assigns one entry to each CDR3 protein, with no DNA. The specimen's table records roughly 330,000 distinct CDR3 sequences. General study points: Especially with disease activity, IBD patients had fewer clonotypes in common with others than healthy twins did.

This TCR came from a human donor with ulcerative colitis or Crohn's disease, or a healthy co-twin of an affected twin (not recorded which). The material sequenced was blood. The chain recombines TRBV12-3 or TRBV12-4 with TRBJ2-2. The CDR3 loop is CASSQYVGELFF.